This T cell receptor beta chain came from a study of T-cell reconstitution after alpha-beta-depleted transplantation in children. Study-level points and caveats: About two months after transplant, alpha-beta T cells reportedly came from several hundred expanded graft clones. At day 60, the high TCRbeta diversity found in some patients originated from recipient T cells and thymic progenitors that had survived.

Note on this clonotype: Antigen specificity is unknown.

Unique molecular identifiers were incorporated into the prepared TCRbeta library. One entry per CDR3 protein, called by TCRdb with MiXCR from the PCR reads. The sample consists of 700,000 to 950,000 distinct CDR3 sequences, about 15% of them appearing once. The CDR3 runs to 17 residues. Germline V gene lookup returns CDR1 LGHDT and CDR2 YNNKEL (reference sequence). V lost 0 bases to trimming and J lost 7 bases; unmatched junction nucleotides: 12. The TCR comes from a male patient younger than 18 who had a stem cell transplant for acute lymphoblastic leukemia, so the T cells may come from the graft donor. V and J are TRBV3-1 and TRBJ2-1; 7 bases line up with TRBD2. Source: PBMCs, mostly from graft donor cells, taken 360 days after TCRalphabeta/CD19-depleted stem cell transplant. The CDR3 DNA follows: TGTGCCAGCAGCCAAGATTCCGTGGCGCGGGAGAGGAATGAGCAGTTCTTC. Translating it yields CASSQDSVARERNEQFF.